The rows below give T cell receptor beta chains drawn from one sample of a study of blood T cells in healthy people across ages. TCRdb analysed the 5' RACE reads with MiXCR anew, one entry per CDR3 protein. Altogether about 800,000 distinct CDR3 sequences are present, about three fifths being singletons, with the ten largest covering over 20%. The sequenced material came from blood. The receptors originated from a young man in good health. Each CDR3 is given with its conserved first and last residue. A D gene is named only where the DNA matches it firmly. Expanded clones get a size class; other rows say once, few or many, or leave the size out.

v_gene	abundance	j_gene	d_gene	CDR3nt	CDR3aa
TRBV15	.	TRBJ2-3	.	TGTGCCGCCAGCTCGTTTCCGCCAAAAGCTAGCACAGATACGCAGTATTTT	CAASSFPPKASTDTQYF
TRBV21-1	few	TRBJ2-7	.	TGTGCCAGCAGCAAAAAAATGAGGTGGCAGGCCGGGGGGGAGCAGTACTTC	CASSKKMRWQAGGEQYF
TRBV5-1	.	TRBJ2-3	.	TGCGCCGGCAGGGGGGGGAGCCTCGCAGATACGCAGTATTTT	CAGRGGSLADTQYF
TRBV7-2	.	TRBJ2-4	.	TGTGCCAGCAGCCAGATACAGGGTGAGGAGCAGTACTTC	CASSQIQGEEQYF
TRBV18	.	TRBJ2-1	TRBD2	TGTGCCAGCTCTTGGGGCGGGAGAGACTACAATGAGCAGTTCTTC	CASSWGGRDYNEQFF
TRBV10-3	.	TRBJ1-1	.	TGTGCCATCAGGGCTGTGAACACTGAAGCTTTCTTT	CAIRAVNTEAFF
TRBV21-1	.	TRBJ2-7	.	TGTGCCAGAACCGGGGACTCCTACGAGCAGTACTTC	CARTGDSYEQYF
TRBV20-1	.	TRBJ1-5	.	TGCAGTGCTACCAGGGGAGGCAATCAGCCCCAGCATTTT	CSATRGGNQPQHF
TRBV9	.	TRBJ2-4	.	TGTGCCAGCAACCGGGGTGCGTTCGACAAAAACATTCAGTACTTC	CASNRGAFDKNIQYF
TRBV20-1	few	TRBJ2-4	.	TGCAGTGCTAAGGACCGATTAGCCAAAAACATTCAGTACTTC	CSAKDRLAKNIQYF
TRBV15	.	TRBJ2-4	.	TGTGCCACCAGCAGAGAGATAGCCGAGGGAAACATTCAGTACTTC	CATSREIAEGNIQYF
TRBV6-6	.	TRBJ1-2	TRBD1	TGTGCCAGCAGGTCGACAGGGGATAACTATGGCTACACCTTC	CASRSTGDNYGYTF
TRBV29-1	once	TRBJ2-5	TRBD1	TGCAGCGTGTTCAACAGGGGGTTCCAAGAGACCCGGTACTTC	CSVFNRGFQETRYF
TRBV7-9	.	TRBJ2-7	.	TGTGCCAGCAGCTCAGGAATACTTACCTACGAGCAGTACTTC	CASSSGILTYEQYF
TRBV24-1	.	TRBJ2-1	.	TGTGCCACCAGTGATCAAGCTGTGGATTTTAAATACAATGAGCAGTTCTTC	CATSDQAVDFKYNEQFF
TRBV5-1	.	TRBJ2-6	.	TGCGCCAGCAAAACAGGGTTTGGGGCCAACGTCCTGACTTTC	CASKTGFGANVLTF
TRBV7-6	once	TRBJ2-7	.	TGTGCCAGCAGCCCGAGGCGTGTTGCGGGAAAGGACGAGCAGTACTTC	CASSPRRVAGKDEQYF
TRBV18	.	TRBJ1-2	TRBD1	TGTGCCAGCTCACCACGAGGACAGGGGTGGACAGCTAACTATGGCTACACCTTC	CASSPRGQGWTANYGYTF
TRBV2	once	TRBJ1-1	.	TGTGCCAGCAGTGAAGGCCCCAGGGGCGGGTCTGAAGCTTTCTTT	CASSEGPRGGSEAFF
TRBV12-3/TRBV12-4	.	TRBJ1-4	.	TGTGCCAGCAGTTTTGGAGCCGGGGCGAGGAGTGAAAAACTGTTTTTT	CASSFGAGARSEKLFF
TRBV29-1	.	TRBJ2-5	.	TGCAGCGTGGCCGTTGGGGGGACCCAGTACTTC	CSVAVGGTQYF
TRBV24-1	.	TRBJ2-3	TRBD1	TGTGCCACCAGTGACCCTGGACAGGGACCGGATACGCAGTATTTT	CATSDPGQGPDTQYF
TRBV20-1	.	TRBJ1-2	.	TGCAGTGCTAGAGCCGACAGCGGTAACTATGGCTACACCTTC	CSARADSGNYGYTF
TRBV20-1	once	TRBJ2-6	.	TGCAGTGCTATTCCGAGCTCTGGGGCCAACGTCCTGACTTTC	CSAIPSSGANVLTF
TRBV7-2	.	TRBJ2-1	TRBD2	TGTGCCAGCAGGCCCCCGGGACTATCTTACAATGAGCAGTTCTTC	CASRPPGLSYNEQFF
TRBV12-3/TRBV12-4	.	TRBJ2-1	TRBD2	TGTGCCTGCAGTGACGGACTAGCGGGAGGGATTGACGTGGAGCAGTTCTTC	CACSDGLAGGIDVEQFF
TRBV20-1	.	TRBJ2-2	.	TGCAGTGCCGGTGACGCCGGGGAGCTGTTTTTT	CSAGDAGELFF
TRBV5-1	.	TRBJ2-7	TRBD1	TGCGCCAGCAGCTTTTCCGGGACAGGGCTCGACGAGCAGTACTTC	CASSFSGTGLDEQYF
TRBV20-1	few	TRBJ2-7	.	TGCAGTGCTAGAGATTCCGGCAGTAGCTACGAGCAGTACTTC	CSARDSGSSYEQYF